This entry features one T cell receptor (beta chain) sequence. Its antigen is not identified. Germline V gene lookup returns CDR1 MNHEY and CDR2 SMNVEV (reference sequence). The CDR3 totals 16 residues. The junction had 8 bases not matched to a gene; V was cut back by 0 bases and J by 4 bases. The sample comes from a study of shared clonotypes between healthy human individuals. Sequenced by immunoSEQ multiplex PCR; TCRdb stores in-frame clones only, minus some. The table has about 1.9 million clones, roughly 95% seen once. Selected positively for CCR7 and CD45RO-negative, naive CD8 cells excluded terminally differentiated effector memory CD45RA+ cells. General observations from the study: Clonotypes shared by all four donors outscored non-shared clonotypes in generation probability. What naive subsets generally showed was a larger estimated richness than memory subsets showed. Donors were few, which limited the genetic and exposure-history diversity represented.

J is TRBJ2-7 and V is TRBV27; the match to TRBD1 covers 8 bases. The sequencing sample was made of naive CD8+ T cells from PBMCs. This receptor was identified in a young man in good health. Some clones in this sample may be carry-over from other donors' samples. CDR3 DNA sequence: TGTGCCAGCAGTTTATCCCGGGGGACAGGAATTTACGAGCAGTACTTC. This gives the protein CASSLSRGTGIYEQYF.